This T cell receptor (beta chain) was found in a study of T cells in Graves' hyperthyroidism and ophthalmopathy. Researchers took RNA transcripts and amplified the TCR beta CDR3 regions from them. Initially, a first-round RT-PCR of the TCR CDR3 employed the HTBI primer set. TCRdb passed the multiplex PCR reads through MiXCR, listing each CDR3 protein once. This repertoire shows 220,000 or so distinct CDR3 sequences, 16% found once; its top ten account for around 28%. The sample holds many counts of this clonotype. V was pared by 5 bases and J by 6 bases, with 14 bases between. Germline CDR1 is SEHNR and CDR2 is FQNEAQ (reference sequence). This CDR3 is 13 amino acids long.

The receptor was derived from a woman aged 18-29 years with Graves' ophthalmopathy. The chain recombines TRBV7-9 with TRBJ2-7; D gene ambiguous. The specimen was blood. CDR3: CASSPTPDFEQYF. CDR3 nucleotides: TGTGCCAGCAGCCCTACGCCTGATTTCGAGCAGTACTTC.